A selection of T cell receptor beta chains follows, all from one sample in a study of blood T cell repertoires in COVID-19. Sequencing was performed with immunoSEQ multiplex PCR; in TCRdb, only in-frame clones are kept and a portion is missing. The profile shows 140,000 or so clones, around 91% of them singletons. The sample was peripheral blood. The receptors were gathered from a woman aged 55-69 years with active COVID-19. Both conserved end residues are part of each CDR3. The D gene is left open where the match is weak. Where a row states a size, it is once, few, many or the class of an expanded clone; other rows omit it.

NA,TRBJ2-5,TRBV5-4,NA,TGTGCCAGCAGCTTAGCAGGGAACCAAGAGACCCAGTACTTC,CASSLAGNQETQYF
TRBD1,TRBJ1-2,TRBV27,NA,TGTGCCAGGGCGGGACAGGGGGCCGTCTATGGCTACACCTTC,CARAGQGAVYGYTF
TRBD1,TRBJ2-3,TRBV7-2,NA,TGTGCCAGCAGCTTGGGGGGGACAGGGGCCGATACGCAGTATTTT,CASSLGGTGADTQYF
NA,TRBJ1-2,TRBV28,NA,TGTGCCAGCAGTTTATCGGACAGTCGCTTCTATGGCTACACCTTC,CASSLSDSRFYGYTF
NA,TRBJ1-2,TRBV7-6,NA,TGTGCCAGCAGCTCAAGATACGGGACTCGGGATGGCTACACCTTC,CASSSRYGTRDGYTF
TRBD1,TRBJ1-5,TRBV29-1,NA,TGCAGCGTTCAACAGGGGAATCAGCCCCAGCATTTT,CSVQQGNQPQHF
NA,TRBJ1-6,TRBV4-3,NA,TGCGCCAGCAGCCAAGCTTTTCGGGGATTGAATTCACCCCTCCACTTT,CASSQAFRGLNSPLHF
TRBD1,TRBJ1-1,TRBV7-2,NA,TGTGCCAGCAGCCGCCGGGACAGGGGACTTCTGAACACTGAAGCTTTCTTT,CASSRRDRGLLNTEAFF
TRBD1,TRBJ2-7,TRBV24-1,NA,TGTGCCACCAGAGGGCAGGGGGCTTGGCAGTACTTC,CATRGQGAWQYF
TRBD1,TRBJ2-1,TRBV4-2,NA,TGTGCCAGCAGCCAGAGAAAGGGACAGGGGGAATACAATGAGCAGTTCTTC,CASSQRKGQGEYNEQFF
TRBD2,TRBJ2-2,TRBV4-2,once,TGTGCCAGCAGCCAACTATCCGGGACTAGATCCACCGGGGAGCTGTTTTTT,CASSQLSGTRSTGELFF
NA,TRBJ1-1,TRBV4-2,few,TGTGCCAGCAGCCACCCGGTACCGAACACTGAAGCTTTCTTT,CASSHPVPNTEAFF
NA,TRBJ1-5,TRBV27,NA,TGTGCCAGCAGGGTCGGCGGAGCGGGGTATAGCAATCAGCCCCAGCATTTT,CASRVGGAGYSNQPQHF
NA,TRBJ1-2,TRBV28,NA,TGTGCCACCGCGCCCGACGAGGGCCCGAGGTATGGCTACACCTTC,CATAPDEGPRYGYTF
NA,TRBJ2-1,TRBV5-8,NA,TGTGCCAGCACAGGGCAGGGTTCCTGGAATGAGCAGTTCTTC,CASTGQGSWNEQFF
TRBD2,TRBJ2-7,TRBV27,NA,TGTGCCAGCCTCCCCGCGACTAGCGGAGCCCTGGAGCAGTACTTC,CASLPATSGALEQYF
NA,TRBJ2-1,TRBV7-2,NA,TGTGCCAGCAGCTTTCCCGAGAGGTACAATGAGCAGTTCTTC,CASSFPERYNEQFF
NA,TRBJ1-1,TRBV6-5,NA,TGTGCCAGCAAGGAGGGGAATATGAACACTGAAGCTTTCTTT,CASKEGNMNTEAFF
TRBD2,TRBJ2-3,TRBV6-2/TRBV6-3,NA,TGTGCCAGCAGTTACTCGTCGGGAGGGTCAGATACGCAGTATTTT,CASSYSSGGSDTQYF
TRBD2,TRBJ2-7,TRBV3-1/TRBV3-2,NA,TGTGCCAGCAGCCAAGCCCATAGCGGGACCCCCCGGGAGCAGTACTTC,CASSQAHSGTPREQYF